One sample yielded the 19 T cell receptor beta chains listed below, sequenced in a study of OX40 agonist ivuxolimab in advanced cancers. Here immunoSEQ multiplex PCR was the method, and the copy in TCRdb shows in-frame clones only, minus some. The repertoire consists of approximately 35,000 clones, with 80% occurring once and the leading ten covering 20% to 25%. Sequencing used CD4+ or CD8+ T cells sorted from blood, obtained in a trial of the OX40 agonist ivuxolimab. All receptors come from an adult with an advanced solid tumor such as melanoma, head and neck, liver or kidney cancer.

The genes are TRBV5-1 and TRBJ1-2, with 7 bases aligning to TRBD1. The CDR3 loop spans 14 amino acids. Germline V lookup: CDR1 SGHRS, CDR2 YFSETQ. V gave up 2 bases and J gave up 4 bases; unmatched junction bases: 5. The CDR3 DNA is TGCGCCAGCAGCTTAACAGGGGAGTCCTATGGCTACACCTTC. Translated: CASSLTGESYGYTF.

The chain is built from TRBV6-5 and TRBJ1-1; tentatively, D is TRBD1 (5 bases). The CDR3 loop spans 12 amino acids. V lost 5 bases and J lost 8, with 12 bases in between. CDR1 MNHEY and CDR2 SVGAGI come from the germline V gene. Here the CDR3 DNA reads TGTGCCAGCAGTGGTATGACAGCGGAAGCTTTCTTT. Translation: CASSGMTAEAFF.

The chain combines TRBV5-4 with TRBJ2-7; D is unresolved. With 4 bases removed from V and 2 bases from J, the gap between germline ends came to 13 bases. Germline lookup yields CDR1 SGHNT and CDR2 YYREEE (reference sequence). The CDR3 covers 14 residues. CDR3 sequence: CASSQDLLPYEQYF. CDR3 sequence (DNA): TGTGCCAGCAGCCAAGATCTTCTCCCCTACGAGCAGTACTTC. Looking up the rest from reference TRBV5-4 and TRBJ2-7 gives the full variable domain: ETGVTQSPTHLIKTRGQQVTLRCSSQSGHNTVSWYQQALGQGPQFIFQYYREEENGRGNFPPRFSGLQFPNYSSELNVNALELDDSALYLCASSQDLLPYEQYFGPGTRLTVT.

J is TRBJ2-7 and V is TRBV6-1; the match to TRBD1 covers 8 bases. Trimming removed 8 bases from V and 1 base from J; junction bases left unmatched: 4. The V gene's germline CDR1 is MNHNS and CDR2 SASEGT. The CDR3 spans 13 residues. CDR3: CASVGQVSYEQYF. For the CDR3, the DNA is TGTGCCAGCGTGGGACAGGTGTCCTACGAGCAGTACTTC.

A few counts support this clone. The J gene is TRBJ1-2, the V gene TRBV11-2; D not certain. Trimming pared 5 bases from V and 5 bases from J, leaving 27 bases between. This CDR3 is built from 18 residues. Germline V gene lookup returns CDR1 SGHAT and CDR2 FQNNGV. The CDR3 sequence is CASSPVVGSQSENYGYTF. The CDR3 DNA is TGTGCCAGCAGCCCCGTCGTAGGTAGTCAATCGGAGAATTATGGCTACACCTTC.

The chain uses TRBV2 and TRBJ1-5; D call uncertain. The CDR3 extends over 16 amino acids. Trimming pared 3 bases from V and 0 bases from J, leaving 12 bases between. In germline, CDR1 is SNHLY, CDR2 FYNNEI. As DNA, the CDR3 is TGTGCCAGCAGTGAGTATCGGGCAGCTAGCAATCAGCCCCAGCATTTT. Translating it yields CASSEYRAASNQPQHF. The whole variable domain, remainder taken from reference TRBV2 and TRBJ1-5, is EPEVTQTPSHQVTQMGQEVILRCVPISNHLYFYWYRQILGQKVEFLVSFYNNEISEKSEIFDDQFSVERPDGSNFTLKIRSTKLEDSAMYFCASSEYRAASNQPQHFGDGTRLSIL.

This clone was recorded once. CDR3 residues: CAWSVIPRGSPLHF. DNA of the CDR3: TGTGCCTGGAGTGTAATCCCCCGAGGTTCACCCCTCCACTTT. The rearrangement joins TRBV30 to TRBJ1-6; D not resolved. The length of the CDR3 is 14 residues. Germline CDR1 reads GTSNPN; CDR2 reads SVGIG (reference sequence). The ends were cut back, 0 bases at V and 9 bases at J, with 12 bases in the middle.

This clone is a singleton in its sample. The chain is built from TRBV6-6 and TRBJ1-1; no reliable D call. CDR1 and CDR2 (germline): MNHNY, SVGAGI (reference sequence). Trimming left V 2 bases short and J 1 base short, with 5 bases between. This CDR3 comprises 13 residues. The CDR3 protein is CASSYAENTEAFF. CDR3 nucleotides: TGTGCCAGCAGTTACGCCGAGAACACTGAAGCTTTCTTT.

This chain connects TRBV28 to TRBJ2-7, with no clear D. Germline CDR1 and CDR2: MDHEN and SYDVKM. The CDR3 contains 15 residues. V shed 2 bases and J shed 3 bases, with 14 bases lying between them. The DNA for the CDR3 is TGTGCCAGCAGTTTAGATTTACCCTTAGGCTACGAGCAGTACTTC. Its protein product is CASSLDLPLGYEQYF.

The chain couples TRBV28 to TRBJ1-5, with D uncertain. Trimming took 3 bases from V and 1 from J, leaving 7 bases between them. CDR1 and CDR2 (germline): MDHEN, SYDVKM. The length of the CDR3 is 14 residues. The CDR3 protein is CASSLTQSNQPQHF. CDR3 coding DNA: TGTGCCAGCAGTTTGACGCAGAGCAATCAGCCCCAGCATTTT.

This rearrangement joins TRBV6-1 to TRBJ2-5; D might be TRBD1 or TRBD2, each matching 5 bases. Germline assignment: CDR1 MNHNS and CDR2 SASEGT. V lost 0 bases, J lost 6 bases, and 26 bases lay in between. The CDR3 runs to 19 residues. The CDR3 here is CASSEAVGRGVETKKTQYF. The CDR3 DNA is TGTGCCAGCAGTGAAGCCGTCGGTCGAGGGGTAGAGACGAAAAAGACCCAGTACTTC.

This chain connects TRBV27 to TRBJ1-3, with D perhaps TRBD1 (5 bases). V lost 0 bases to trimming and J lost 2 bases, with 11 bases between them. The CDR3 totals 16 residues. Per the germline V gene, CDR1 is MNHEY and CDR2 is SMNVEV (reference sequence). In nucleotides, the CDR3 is TGTGCCAGCAGTTTATCGACAGTCCTTACTGGAAACACCATATATTTT. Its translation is CASSLSTVLTGNTIYF.

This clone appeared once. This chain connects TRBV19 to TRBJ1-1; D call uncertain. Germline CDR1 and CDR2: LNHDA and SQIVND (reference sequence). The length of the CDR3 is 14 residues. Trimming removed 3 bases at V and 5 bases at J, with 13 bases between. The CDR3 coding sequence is TGTGCCAGTAGTATTTCCACGGGTGGTACTGAAGCTTTCTTT. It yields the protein CASSISTGGTEAFF.

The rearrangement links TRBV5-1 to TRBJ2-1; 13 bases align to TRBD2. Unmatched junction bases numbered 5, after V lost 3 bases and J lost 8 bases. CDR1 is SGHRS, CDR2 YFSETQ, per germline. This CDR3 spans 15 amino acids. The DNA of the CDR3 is TGCGCCAGCAGCTCCGGACTAGCGGGGGAGGATGAGCAGTTCTTC. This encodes CASSSGLAGEDEQFF.

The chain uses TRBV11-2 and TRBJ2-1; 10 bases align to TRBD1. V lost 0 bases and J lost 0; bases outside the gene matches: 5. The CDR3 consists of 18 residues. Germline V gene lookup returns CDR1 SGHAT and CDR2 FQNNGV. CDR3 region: CASSLDDRGPSSYNEQFF. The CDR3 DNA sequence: TGTGCCAGCAGCTTAGATGACAGGGGGCCGAGCTCCTACAATGAGCAGTTCTTC.

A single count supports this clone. The CDR3 here is CASSYSGQGYEQYF. CDR3 coding DNA: TGTGCCAGCAGTTACTCAGGACAGGGCTACGAGCAGTACTTC. The chain carries TRBV6-5 and TRBJ2-5; TRBD1 agrees at 8 bases. The assigned J gene may be wrong: the sequence end matches TRBJ2-7 better. The length of the CDR3 is 14 residues. CDR1 is MNHEY and CDR2 is SVGAGI in the germline V gene.

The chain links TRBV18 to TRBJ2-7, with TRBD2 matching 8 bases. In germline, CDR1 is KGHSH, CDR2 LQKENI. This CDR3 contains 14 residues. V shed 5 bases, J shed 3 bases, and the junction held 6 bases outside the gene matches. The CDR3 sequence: CASSVSGVNYEQYF. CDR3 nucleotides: TGTGCCAGCTCAGTTAGCGGGGTCAACTACGAGCAGTACTTC.

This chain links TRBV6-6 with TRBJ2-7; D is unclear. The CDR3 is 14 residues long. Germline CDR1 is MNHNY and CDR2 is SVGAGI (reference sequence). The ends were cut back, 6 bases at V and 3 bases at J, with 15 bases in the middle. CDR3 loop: CASSSYRDFYEQYF. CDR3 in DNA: TGTGCCAGCAGCTCGTACAGAGACTTCTACGAGCAGTACTTC.

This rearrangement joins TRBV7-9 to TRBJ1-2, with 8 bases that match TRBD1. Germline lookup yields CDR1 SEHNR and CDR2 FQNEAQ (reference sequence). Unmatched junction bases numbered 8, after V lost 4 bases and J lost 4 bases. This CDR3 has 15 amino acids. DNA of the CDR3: TGTGCCAGCAGCTCAGACAGGGGCCTCCTCTATGGCTACACCTTC. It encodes CASSSDRGLLYGYTF.